The 2 T cell receptor beta chains below come from one sample, sequenced in a study of identifying expanded T cells in peripheral blood. The method was immunoSEQ multiplex PCR; TCRdb's version includes in-frame clones alone and lacks a portion of them. The sample carries over 85,000 clones, about 91% recorded once. Sequencing was performed on blood. The receptors derive from a person between 18 and 69 years old in good health.

This chain links TRBV18 with TRBJ2-2; D call uncertain. Germline CDR1 KGHSH, CDR2 LQKENI. The CDR3 loop spans 16 amino acids. V gave up 4 bases and J gave up 0 bases, with 12 bases separating them. In nucleotides, the CDR3 is TGTGCCAGCTCACGAACGGCCAGCTCGAACACCGGGGAGCTGTTTTTT. It translates to CASSRTASSNTGELFF.

The V gene is TRBV19, the J gene TRBJ1-4; possible D gene TRBD1, 5 bases. Germline CDR1 LNHDA, CDR2 SQIVND (reference sequence). The CDR3 is made up of 12 amino acids. With 5 bases removed from V and 7 bases from J, the gap between germline ends came to 8 bases. The CDR3, as DNA: TGTGCCAGTAGTGACAGCCCTGAAAAACTGTTTTTT. Amino acid sequence: CASSDSPEKLFF.